The 12 T cell receptor beta chains below all came from one sample that was sequenced in a study of cytomegalovirus exposure and HLA in healthy donors. PCR used 60 Vbeta primers and 13 Jbeta primers. The repertoire was sequenced with immunoSEQ multiplex PCR; TCRdb's copy has only in-frame clones and lacks some. Of fewer than 150,000 clones listed, around 85% are singletons. The material sequenced was PBMCs. These receptors were obtained from a woman between 25 and 40 years old in good health and CMV-seropositive.

A single count supports this clone. The chain combines TRBV28 with TRBJ1-1; D remains unclear. The CDR3 extends over 13 amino acids. CDR1 and CDR2 from the germline V gene are MDHEN and SYDVKM. Trimming left V 2 bases short and J 4 bases short, with 8 bases between. In DNA form, the CDR3 reads TGTGCCAGCAGTTTAGAAGTGGCCACTGAAGCTTTCTTT. This sequence encodes CASSLEVATEAFF.

The chain has TRBV19 and TRBJ2-1; TRBD1 matches 7 bases. CDR1 LNHDA and CDR2 SQIVND come from the germline V gene (reference sequence). The length of the CDR3 is 16 residues. V trimming: 7 bases; J trimming: 9 bases; junction bases outside the gene matches: 18. The CDR3 DNA reads as TGTGCCAGTACCCCATTCGTACATCCCGACAGGGCTGAGCAGTTCTTC. Its translation is CASTPFVHPDRAEQFF. Looking up the rest from reference TRBV19 and TRBJ2-1 gives the full variable domain: DGGITQSPKYLFRKEGQNVTLSCEQNLNHDAMYWYRQDPGQGLRLIYYSQIVNDFQKGDIAEGYSVSREKKESFPLTVTSAQKNPTAFYLCASTPFVHPDRAEQFFGPGTRLTVL.

In nucleotides, the CDR3 is TGTGCCAGCTCACCACCGTGGGGCACAAGGACAGAAGAGACCCAGTACTTC. Its protein is CASSPPWGTRTEETQYF. V gene TRBV18 combines with J gene TRBJ2-5, with D maybe TRBD1 (6 bases). The CDR3 is 17 amino acids. Germline values: CDR1 KGHSH, CDR2 LQKENI. Trimming removed 0 bases from V and 3 bases from J, with 17 bases in between.

Here the CDR3 reads CASSPGLGSEQYF. The CDR3 bases are TGTGCCAGCAGTCCGGGACTAGGGAGCGAGCAGTACTTC. This rearrangement joins TRBV5-5 to TRBJ2-7, with 8 bases that match TRBD2. CDR1 SGHKS and CDR2 YYEKEE come from the germline V gene (reference sequence). With 5 bases clipped from V and 6 bases from J, the junction kept 7 bases outside the gene matches. The CDR3 consists of 13 residues.

The chain has TRBV4-1 and TRBJ2-7, with a possible D match to TRBD1 (6 bases). This CDR3 contains 18 residues. The germline CDR1 and CDR2 sequences are MGHRA and YSYEKL. V gave up 0 bases and J gave up 3 bases, with 21 bases separating them. In nucleotides, the CDR3 is TGCGCCAGCAGCCAAGATAAAGGGACATCCCTGGGGTTCTACGAGCAGTACTTC. Its translation is CASSQDKGTSLGFYEQYF.

CDR3 DNA: TGTGCCAGCAGTTCTCCCGGGACAGGGGGGTATGGCTACACCTTC. Translated: CASSSPGTGGYGYTF. The V call is TRBV28, the J call TRBJ1-2, with TRBD1 identical over 11 bases. From germline, CDR1 is MDHEN and CDR2 SYDVKM. Trimming took 4 bases from V and 5 from J; bases not matched to a gene: 6. The CDR3 is 15 residues long.

This chain connects TRBV9 to TRBJ2-5; D gene unclear. CDR3 length: 13 amino acids. V was clipped by 4 bases and J by 1 base, with 8 bases between them. Germline V gives CDR1 SGDLS, CDR2 YYNGEE. CDR3 bases: TGTGCCAGCAGCCCCTACTCCCAAGAGACCCAGTACTTC. Translated, it gives CASSPYSQETQYF.

The chain has TRBV25-1 and TRBJ1-4; D possibly corresponds to TRBD1 (5 bases). The ends were cut back, 3 bases at V and 3 bases at J, with 14 bases in the middle. Germline assignment: CDR1 MGHDK and CDR2 SYGVNS. This CDR3 spans 16 amino acids. The CDR3 DNA is TGTGCCAGCAGTGATTCTACAGGAACTCCTAATGAAAAACTGTTTTTT. Protein product: CASSDSTGTPNEKLFF.

V is TRBV6-6 and J is TRBJ2-7; the match to TRBD1 covers 9 bases. Germline assignment: CDR1 MNHNY and CDR2 SVGAGI (reference sequence). The CDR3 runs to 14 residues. Losses at the gene ends were 0 bases for V and 8 bases for J; bases not matched to a gene: 5. Here the CDR3 reads CASSYSRDRVQQYF. In DNA, the CDR3 is TGTGCCAGCAGTTACTCGCGGGACAGGGTCCAGCAGTACTTC.

V gene TRBV2 combines with J gene TRBJ2-7, with a weak D call TRBD2 (6 bases). With 7 bases removed from V and 3 bases from J, the gap between germline ends came to 13 bases. This CDR3 has 13 residues. Per the germline V gene, CDR1 is SNHLY and CDR2 is FYNNEI. The CDR3 protein is CASKGGSNYEQYF. CDR3 in DNA: TGTGCCAGCAAGGGAGGCAGCAACTACGAGCAGTACTTC.

This chain links TRBV2 with TRBJ1-6; the D gene is possibly TRBD1 (6 bases). CDR3 length: 15 amino acids. Germline V lookup: CDR1 SNHLY, CDR2 FYNNEI. Deletions cut 4 bases from V and 7 bases from J, with 14 bases between. Here the CDR3 reads CASSVGQLINSPLHF. Here the CDR3 DNA reads TGTGCCAGCAGTGTAGGACAGTTGATAAATTCACCCCTCCACTTT.

The J gene is TRBJ2-1, the V gene TRBV6-1; the D is unclear. From germline, CDR1 is MNHNS and CDR2 SASEGT. This CDR3 region has 14 residues. V gave up 5 bases and J gave up 8 bases, with 16 bases separating them. The CDR3, as DNA: TGTGCCAGCAGTCCGCAGCTCGGGTGGCATGAGCAGTTCTTC. Translated, it gives CASSPQLGWHEQFF.